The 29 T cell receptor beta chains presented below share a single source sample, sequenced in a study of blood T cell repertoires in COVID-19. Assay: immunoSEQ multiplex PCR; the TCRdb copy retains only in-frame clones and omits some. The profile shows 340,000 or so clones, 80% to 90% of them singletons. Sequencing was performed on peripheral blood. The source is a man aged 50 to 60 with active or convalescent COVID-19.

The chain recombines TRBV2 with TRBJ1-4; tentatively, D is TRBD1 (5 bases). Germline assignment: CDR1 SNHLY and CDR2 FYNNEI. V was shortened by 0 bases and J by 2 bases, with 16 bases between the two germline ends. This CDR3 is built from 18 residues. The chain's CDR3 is CASSEALLGQGTNEKLFF. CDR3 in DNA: TGTGCCAGCAGTGAAGCGCTTTTAGGGCAGGGCACTAATGAAAAACTGTTTTTT.

CDR3 in DNA: TGTGCCAGCAGTTTTGGGACAGCCAACTCCTATGGCTACACCTTC. Translated, it gives CASSFGTANSYGYTF. V gene TRBV28 combines with J gene TRBJ1-2; 7 bases are shared with TRBD1. The J segment lost 4 bases and the V segment lost 3 bases, leaving 8 bases of the junction unmatched. CDR1 is MDHEN, CDR2 SYDVKM, per germline. The CDR3 spans 15 residues.

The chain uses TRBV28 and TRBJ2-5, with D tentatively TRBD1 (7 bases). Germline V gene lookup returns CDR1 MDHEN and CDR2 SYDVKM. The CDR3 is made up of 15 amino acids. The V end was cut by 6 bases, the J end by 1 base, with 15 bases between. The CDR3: CASRSTRDSQETQYF. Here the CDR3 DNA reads TGTGCCAGCAGGTCGACGCGGGACAGCCAAGAGACCCAGTACTTC.

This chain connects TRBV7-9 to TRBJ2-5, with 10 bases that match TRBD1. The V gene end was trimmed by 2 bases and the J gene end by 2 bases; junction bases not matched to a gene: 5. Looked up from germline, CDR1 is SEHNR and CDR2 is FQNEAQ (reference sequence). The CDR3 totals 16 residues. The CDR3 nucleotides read TGTGCCAGCAGCTTATATGGGACAGGGGAGCAAGAGACCCAGTACTTC. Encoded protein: CASSLYGTGEQETQYF.

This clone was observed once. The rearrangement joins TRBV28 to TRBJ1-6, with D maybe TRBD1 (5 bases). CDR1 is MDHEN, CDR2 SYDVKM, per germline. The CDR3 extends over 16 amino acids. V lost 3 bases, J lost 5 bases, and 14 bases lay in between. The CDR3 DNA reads TGTGCCAGCAGTTTGGCCGATGACAGAGATAATTCACCCCTCCACTTT. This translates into CASSLADDRDNSPLHF.

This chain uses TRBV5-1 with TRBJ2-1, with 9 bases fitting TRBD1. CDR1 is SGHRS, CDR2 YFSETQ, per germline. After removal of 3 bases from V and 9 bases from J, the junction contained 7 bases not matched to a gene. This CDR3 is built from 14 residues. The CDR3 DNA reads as TGCGCCAGCAGCTGGCGGACAGGGGCTGGTGAGCAGTTCTTC. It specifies CASSWRTGAGEQFF.

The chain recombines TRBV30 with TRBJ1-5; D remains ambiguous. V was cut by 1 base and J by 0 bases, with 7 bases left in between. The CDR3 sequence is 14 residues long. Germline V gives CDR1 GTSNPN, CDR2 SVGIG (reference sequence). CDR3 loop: CAWSDTVSNQPQHF. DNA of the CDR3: TGTGCCTGGAGTGACACAGTTAGCAATCAGCCCCAGCATTTT. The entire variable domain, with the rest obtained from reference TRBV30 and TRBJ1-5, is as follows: SQTIHQWPATLVQPVGSPLSLECTVEGTSNPNLYWYRQAAGRGLQLLFYSVGIGQISSEVPQNLSASRPQDRQFILSSKKLLLSDSGFYLCAWSDTVSNQPQHFGDGTRLSIL.

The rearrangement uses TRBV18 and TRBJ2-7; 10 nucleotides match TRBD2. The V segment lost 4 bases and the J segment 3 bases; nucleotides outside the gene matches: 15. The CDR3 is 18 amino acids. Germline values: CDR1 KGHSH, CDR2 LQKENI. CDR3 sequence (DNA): TGTGCCAGCTCACATCGACTAGCGGGCCAGAGTGACGACTACGAGCAGTACTTC. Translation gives CASSHRLAGQSDDYEQYF. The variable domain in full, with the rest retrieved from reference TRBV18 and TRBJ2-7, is NAGVMQNPRHLVRRRGQEARLRCSPMKGHSHVYWYRQLPEEGLKFMVYLQKENIIDESGMPKERFSAEFPKEGPSILRIQQVVRGDSAAYFCASSHRLAGQSDDYEQYFGPGTRLTVT.

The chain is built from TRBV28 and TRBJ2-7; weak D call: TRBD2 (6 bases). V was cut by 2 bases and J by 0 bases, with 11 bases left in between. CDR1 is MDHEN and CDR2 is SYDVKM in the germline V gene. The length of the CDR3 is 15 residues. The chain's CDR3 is CASSLAGLSSYEQYF. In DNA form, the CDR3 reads TGTGCCAGCAGTTTAGCGGGGCTTAGCTCCTACGAGCAGTACTTC.

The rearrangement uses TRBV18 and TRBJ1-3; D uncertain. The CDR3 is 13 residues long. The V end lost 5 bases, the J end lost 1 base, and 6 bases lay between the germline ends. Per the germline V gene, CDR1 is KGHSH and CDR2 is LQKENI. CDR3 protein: CASSSDSGNTIYF. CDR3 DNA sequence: TGTGCCAGCTCATCAGATTCTGGAAACACCATATATTTT.

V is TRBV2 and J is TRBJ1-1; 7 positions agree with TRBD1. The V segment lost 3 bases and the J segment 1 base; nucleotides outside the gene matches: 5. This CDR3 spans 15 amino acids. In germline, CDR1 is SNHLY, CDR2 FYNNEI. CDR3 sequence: CASSDPTGANTEAFF. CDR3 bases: TGTGCCAGCAGTGACCCCACAGGGGCGAACACTGAAGCTTTCTTT.

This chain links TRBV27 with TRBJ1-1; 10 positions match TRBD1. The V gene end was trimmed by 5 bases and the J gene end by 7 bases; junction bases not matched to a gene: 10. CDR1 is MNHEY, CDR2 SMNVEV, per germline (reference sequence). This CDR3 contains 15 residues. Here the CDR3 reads CASSANPTGGFEAFF. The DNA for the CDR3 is TGTGCCAGCAGTGCAAACCCGACAGGGGGCTTTGAAGCTTTCTTT.

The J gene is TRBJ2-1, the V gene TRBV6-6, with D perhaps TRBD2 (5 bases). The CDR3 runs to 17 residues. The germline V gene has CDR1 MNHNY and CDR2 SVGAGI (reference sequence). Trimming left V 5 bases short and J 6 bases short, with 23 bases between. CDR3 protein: CASSPPRAGLFGNEQFF. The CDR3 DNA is TGTGCCAGCAGTCCCCCGAGGGCAGGTCTGTTCGGCAATGAGCAGTTCTTC.

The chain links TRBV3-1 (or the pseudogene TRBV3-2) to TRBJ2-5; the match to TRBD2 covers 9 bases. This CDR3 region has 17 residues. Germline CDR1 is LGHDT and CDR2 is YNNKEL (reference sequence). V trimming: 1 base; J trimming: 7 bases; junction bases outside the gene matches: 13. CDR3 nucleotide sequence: TGTGCCAGCAGCCAAGGGCGGGGTAGCGGGAGCCCGGGGACCCAGTACTTC. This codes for CASSQGRGSGSPGTQYF.

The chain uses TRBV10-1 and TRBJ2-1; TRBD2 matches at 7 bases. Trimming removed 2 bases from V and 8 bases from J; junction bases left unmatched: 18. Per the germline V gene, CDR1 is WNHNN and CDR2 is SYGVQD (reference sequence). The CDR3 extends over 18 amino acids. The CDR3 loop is CASSETLLVAGVGDEQFF. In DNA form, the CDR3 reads TGCGCCAGCAGTGAGACCCTCCTCGTGGCGGGGGTAGGGGATGAGCAGTTCTTC.

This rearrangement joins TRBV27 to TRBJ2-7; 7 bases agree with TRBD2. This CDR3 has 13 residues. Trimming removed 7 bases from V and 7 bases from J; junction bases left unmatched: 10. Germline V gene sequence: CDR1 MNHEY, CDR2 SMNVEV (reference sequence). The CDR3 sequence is CASKEAGPGEQYF. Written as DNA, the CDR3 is TGTGCCAGCAAGGAAGCGGGGCCTGGTGAGCAGTACTTC.

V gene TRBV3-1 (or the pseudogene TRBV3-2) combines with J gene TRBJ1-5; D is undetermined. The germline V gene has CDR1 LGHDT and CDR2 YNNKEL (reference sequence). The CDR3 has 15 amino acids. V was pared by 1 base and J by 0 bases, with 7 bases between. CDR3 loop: CASSQGRVSNQPQHF. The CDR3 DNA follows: TGTGCCAGCAGCCAAGGGAGGGTTAGCAATCAGCCCCAGCATTTT.

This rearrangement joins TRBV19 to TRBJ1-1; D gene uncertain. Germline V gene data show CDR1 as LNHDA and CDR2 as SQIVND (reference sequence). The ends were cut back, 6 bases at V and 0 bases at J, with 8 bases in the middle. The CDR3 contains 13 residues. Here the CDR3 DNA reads TGTGCCAGTAGGAGACGGGTGAACACTGAAGCTTTCTTT. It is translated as CASRRRVNTEAFF.

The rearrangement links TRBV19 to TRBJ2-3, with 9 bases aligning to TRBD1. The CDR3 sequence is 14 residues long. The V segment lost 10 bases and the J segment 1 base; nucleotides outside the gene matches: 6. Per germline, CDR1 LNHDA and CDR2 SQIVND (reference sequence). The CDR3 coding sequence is TGTGCCACTACTAGACAGGGGGGCACAGATACGCAGTATTTT. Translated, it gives CATTRQGGTDTQYF.

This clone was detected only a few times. The CDR3 loop reads CASSQNTGDRYEQYF. The DNA of the CDR3 is TGCGCCAGCAGCCAGAACACAGGGGACCGCTACGAGCAGTACTTC. V and J are TRBV4-1 and TRBJ2-7; 7 nucleotides align to TRBD1. The CDR3 sequence is 15 residues long. With 3 bases clipped from V and 3 bases from J, the junction kept 8 bases outside the gene matches. Germline V gene sequence: CDR1 MGHRA, CDR2 YSYEKL.

CDR3 bases: TGCGCCAGCAGCTTGGTACAGCCCGCTCACAACACTGAAGCTTTCTTT. Translation gives CASSLVQPAHNTEAFF. The V gene is TRBV5-1, the J gene TRBJ1-1; D uncertain. This CDR3 is built from 16 residues. Germline loops: CDR1 SGHRS, CDR2 YFSETQ. Trimming took 0 bases from V and 2 from J, leaving 14 bases between them.

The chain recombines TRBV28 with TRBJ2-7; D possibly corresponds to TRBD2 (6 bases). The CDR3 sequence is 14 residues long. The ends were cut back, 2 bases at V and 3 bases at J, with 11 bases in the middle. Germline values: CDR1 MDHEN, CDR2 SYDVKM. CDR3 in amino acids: CASSLIGSVYEQYF. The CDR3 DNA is TGTGCCAGCAGTTTAATCGGGAGCGTCTACGAGCAGTACTTC.

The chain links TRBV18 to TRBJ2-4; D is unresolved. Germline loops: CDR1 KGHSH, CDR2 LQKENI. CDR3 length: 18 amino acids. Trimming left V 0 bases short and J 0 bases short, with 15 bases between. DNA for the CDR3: TGTGCCAGCTCACCACCGTCTCAAGGAGACCTAGCCAAAAACATTCAGTACTTC. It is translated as CASSPPSQGDLAKNIQYF.

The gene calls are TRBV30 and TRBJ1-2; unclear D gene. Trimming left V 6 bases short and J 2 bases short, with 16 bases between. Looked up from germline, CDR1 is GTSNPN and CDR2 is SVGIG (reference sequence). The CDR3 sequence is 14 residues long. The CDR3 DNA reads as TGTGCCTGCCTCAAGGCGGGCGGGAACTATGGCTACACCTTC. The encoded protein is CACLKAGGNYGYTF.

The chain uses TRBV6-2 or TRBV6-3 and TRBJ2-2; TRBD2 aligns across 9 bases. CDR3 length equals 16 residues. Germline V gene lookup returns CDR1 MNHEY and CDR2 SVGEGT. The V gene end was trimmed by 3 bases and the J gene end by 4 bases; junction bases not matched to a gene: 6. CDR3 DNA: TGTGCCAGCAGTTATTCTAGCGGGAAGGGCACCGGGGAGCTGTTTTTT. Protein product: CASSYSSGKGTGELFF.

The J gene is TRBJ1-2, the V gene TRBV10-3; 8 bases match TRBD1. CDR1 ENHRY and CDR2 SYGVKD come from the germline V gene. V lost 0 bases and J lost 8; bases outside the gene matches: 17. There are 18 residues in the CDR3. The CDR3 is CAISESTGELSGIGGYTF. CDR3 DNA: TGTGCCATCAGTGAGTCGACAGGGGAACTTTCCGGAATAGGGGGCTACACCTTC.

CDR3 nucleotides: TGTGCCAGCAGCTTAAAACGGGAGACTGAAGCTTTCTTT. It is translated as CASSLKRETEAFF. V and J are TRBV7-3 and TRBJ1-1; D is undetermined. Germline-derived CDR1 and CDR2 are SGHTA and FQGTGA. The CDR3 has 13 amino acids. V was clipped by 1 base and J by 5 bases, with 8 bases between them.

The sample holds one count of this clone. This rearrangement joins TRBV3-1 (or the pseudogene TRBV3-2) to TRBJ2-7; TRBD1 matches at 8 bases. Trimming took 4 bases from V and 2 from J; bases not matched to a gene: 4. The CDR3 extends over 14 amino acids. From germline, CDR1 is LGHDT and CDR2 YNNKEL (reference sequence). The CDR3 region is CASSPMTGAYEQYF. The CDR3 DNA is TGTGCCAGCAGCCCAATGACAGGGGCCTACGAGCAGTACTTC.

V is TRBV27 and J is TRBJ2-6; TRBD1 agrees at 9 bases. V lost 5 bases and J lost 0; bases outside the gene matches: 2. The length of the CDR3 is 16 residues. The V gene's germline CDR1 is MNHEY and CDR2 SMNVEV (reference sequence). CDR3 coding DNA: TGTGCCAGCAGTCAGGACAGGGGCTCTGGGGCCAACGTCCTGACTTTC. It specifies CASSQDRGSGANVLTF.